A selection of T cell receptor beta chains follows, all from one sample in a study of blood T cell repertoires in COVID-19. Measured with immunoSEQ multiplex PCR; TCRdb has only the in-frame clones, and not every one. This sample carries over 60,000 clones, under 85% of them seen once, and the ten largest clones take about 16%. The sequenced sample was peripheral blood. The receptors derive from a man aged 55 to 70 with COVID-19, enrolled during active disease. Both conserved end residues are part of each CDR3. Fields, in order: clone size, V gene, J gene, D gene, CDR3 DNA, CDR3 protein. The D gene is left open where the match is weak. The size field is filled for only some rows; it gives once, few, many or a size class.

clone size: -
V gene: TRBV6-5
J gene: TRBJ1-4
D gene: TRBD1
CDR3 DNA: TGTGCCAGCAGTTACGCGACAGGGGTTTCTGAAAAACTGTTTTTT
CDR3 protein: CASSYATGVSEKLFF

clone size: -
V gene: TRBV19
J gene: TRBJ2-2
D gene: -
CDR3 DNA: TGTGCCAGTAGTAGCCGACCGACCGGAGGAGCGAACACCGGGGAGCTGTTTTTT
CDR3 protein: CASSSRPTGGANTGELFF

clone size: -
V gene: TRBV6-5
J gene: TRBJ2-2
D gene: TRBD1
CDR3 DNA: TGTGCCAAAAAGGACAGGGACACCGGGGAGCTGTTTTTT
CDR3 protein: CAKKDRDTGELFF

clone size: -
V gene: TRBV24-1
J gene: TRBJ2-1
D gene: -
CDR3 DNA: TGTGCCACCGGGACATCCTACAATGAGCAGTTCTTC
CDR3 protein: CATGTSYNEQFF

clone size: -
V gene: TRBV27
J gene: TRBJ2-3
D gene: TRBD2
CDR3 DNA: TGTGCCAGCAGTTTAATAAGCGGGGTCGGTACGCAGTATTTT
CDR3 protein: CASSLISGVGTQYF

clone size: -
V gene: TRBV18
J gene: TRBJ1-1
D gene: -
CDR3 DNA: TGTGCCAGCTCAGCAGACATGAACACTGAAGCTTTCTTT
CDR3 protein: CASSADMNTEAFF

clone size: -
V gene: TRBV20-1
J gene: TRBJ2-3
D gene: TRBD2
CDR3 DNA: TGCAGTGCTAGTGACCCTAGCGGAAAAGCTAGCACAGATACGCAGTATTTT
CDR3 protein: CSASDPSGKASTDTQYF

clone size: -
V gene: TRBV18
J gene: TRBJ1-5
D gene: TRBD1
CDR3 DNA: TGTGCCAGCTCAGAGGACAGGGGGAACCTTAATCAGCCCCAGCATTTT
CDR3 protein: CASSEDRGNLNQPQHF

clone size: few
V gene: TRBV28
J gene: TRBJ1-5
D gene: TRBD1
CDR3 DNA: TGTGCCAGCAGTCGGGGCGACAGGGGTTCGGATCAGCCCCAGCATTTT
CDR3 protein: CASSRGDRGSDQPQHF

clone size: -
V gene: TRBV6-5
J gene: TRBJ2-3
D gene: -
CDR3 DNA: TGTGCCAGCAGTTACGGTGGGGCGGGCACAGATACGCAGTATTTT
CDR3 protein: CASSYGGAGTDTQYF

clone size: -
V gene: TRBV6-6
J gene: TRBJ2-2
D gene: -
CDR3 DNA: TGTGCCAGCGGACGGGGGAACACCGGGGAGCTGTTTTTT
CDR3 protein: CASGRGNTGELFF

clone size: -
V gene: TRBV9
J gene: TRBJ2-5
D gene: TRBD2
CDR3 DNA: TGTGCCAGCAGCGTCCTAGCGGGAGATTTAGAGACCCAGTACTTC
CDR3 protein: CASSVLAGDLETQYF

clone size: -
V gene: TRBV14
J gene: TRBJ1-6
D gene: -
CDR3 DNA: TGTGCCAGCAGCCCTAACGTTGGGAGTTCACCCCTCCACTTT
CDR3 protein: CASSPNVGSSPLHF

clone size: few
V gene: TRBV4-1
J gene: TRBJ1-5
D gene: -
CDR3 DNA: TGCGCCAGCAGCCTCCAGGGTCCCAATCAGCCCCAGCATTTT
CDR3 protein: CASSLQGPNQPQHF

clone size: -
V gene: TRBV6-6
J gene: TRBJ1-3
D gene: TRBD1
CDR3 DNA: TGTGCCAGCAGTCAACCGGGACAGGGTCCATCTGGAAACACCATATATTTT
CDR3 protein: CASSQPGQGPSGNTIYF

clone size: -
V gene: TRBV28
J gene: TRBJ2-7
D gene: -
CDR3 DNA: TGTGCCAGCAGCTCAACTGGCGTAGGGAGCTACGAGCAGTACTTC
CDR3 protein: CASSSTGVGSYEQYF

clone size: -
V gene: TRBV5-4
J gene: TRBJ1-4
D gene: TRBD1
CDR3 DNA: TGTGCCAGCAGCTTGGGGGGGACAGGGACTAATGAAAAACTGTTTTTT
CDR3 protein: CASSLGGTGTNEKLFF

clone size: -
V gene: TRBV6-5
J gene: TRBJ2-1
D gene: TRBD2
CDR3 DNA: TGTGCCAGCAGCCGTAGCGGGAGGCGAAATGAGCAGTTCTTC
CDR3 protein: CASSRSGRRNEQFF

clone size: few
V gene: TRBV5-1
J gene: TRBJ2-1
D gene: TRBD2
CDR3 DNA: TGCGCCAGCACTTTACTAGCGTCCCAGTCCTACAATGAGCAGTTCTTC
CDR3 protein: CASTLLASQSYNEQFF

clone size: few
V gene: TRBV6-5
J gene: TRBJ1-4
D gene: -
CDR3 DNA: TGTGCCAGCAGTTTATCGCGGAATGAAAAACTGTTTTTT
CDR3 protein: CASSLSRNEKLFF

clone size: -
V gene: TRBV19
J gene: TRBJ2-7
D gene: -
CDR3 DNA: TGTGCCAGTAGTCTCCTTCACAGACAGTACGAGCAGTACTTC
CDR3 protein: CASSLLHRQYEQYF

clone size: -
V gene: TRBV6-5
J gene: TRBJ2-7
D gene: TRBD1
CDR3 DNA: TGTGCCAGCCGACTAACCGGGACAGGGACCTACGAGCAGTACTTC
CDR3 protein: CASRLTGTGTYEQYF

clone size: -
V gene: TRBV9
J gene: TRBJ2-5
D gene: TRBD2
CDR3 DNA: TGTGCCAGCAGCGTAGGGCTAGCGGGTTCGGCAGGGGAGACCCAGTACTTC
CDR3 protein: CASSVGLAGSAGETQYF

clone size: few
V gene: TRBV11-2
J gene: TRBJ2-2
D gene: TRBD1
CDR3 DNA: TGTGCCAGCAGCTTAGATACAGGGGAAGGCGGGGAGCTGTTTTTT
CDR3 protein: CASSLDTGEGGELFF

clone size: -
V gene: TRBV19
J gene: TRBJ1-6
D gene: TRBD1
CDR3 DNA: TGTGCCAGTAGTATAGGACAGGGAAGGAATTCACCCCTCCACTTT
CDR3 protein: CASSIGQGRNSPLHF

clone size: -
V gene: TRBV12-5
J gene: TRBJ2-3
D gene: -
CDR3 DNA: TGTGCTAGTGGTTTGGTACTCGGGGTTGCAGATACGCAGTATTTT
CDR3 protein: CASGLVLGVADTQYF

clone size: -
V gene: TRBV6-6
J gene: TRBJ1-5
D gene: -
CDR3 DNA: TGTGCCGGCAGTTACCGTCCGGATCAGCCCCAGCATTTT
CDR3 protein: CAGSYRPDQPQHF

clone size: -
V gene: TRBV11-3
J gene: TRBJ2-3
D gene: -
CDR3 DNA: TGTGCCAGCAGCTTAGTCCGGGGTCATACGCAGTATTTT
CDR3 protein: CASSLVRGHTQYF

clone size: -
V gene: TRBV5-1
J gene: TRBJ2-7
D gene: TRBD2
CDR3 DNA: TGCGCCAGCAGCAGCCAGCGGGGGGCTTCCTACGAGCAGTACTTC
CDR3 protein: CASSSQRGASYEQYF

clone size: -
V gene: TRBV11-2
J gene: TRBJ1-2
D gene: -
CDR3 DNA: TGTGCCAGCAGCTTAGGGACTTGGGATGGCTACACCTTC
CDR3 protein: CASSLGTWDGYTF

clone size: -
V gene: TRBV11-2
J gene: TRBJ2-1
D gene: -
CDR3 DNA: TGTGCCAGCAGCCCGGCGAGGGCGGGGGAGCAGTTCTTC
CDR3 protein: CASSPARAGEQFF

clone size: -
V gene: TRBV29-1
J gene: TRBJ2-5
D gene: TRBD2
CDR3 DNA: TGCAGCTTTCACCTCCCGGGACTAGCATTGATAAGCCAAGAGACCCAGTACTTC
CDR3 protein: CSFHLPGLALISQETQYF

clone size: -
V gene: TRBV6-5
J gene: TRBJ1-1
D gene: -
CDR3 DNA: TGTGCCAGCAGTTATGGGCAGGCCACTGAAGCTTTCTTT
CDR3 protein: CASSYGQATEAFF

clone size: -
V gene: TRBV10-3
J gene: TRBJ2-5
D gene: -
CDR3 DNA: TGTGCCATCAGTGAGAACGCGGGAGAGACCCAGTACTTC
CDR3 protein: CAISENAGETQYF

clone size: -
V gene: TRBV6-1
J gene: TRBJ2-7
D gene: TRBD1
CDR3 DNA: TGTGCCAGCAGTGACAGGGGGCTCGAGCAGTACTTC
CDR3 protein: CASSDRGLEQYF

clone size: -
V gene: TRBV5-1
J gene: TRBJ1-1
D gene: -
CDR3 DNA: TGCGCCAGCAGCTCCGATCCCGTAGACACTGAAGCTTTCTTT
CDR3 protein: CASSSDPVDTEAFF

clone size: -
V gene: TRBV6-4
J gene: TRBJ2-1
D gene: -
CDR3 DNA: TGTGCCAGCAGTGATAGGGGGGGACGTGAGCAGTTCTTC
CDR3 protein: CASSDRGGREQFF